A single sample is the source of the 8 T cell receptor beta chains below, sequenced in a study of post-analysis software for immune sequencing data. Study-wide findings and caveats: Included in a set of 5 or 6 TRBV segments more frequent in patients than controls were TRBV5-6, TRBV5-1 and TRBV20-1.

Each TCR beta cDNA library carried unique molecular identifiers. Via MiXCR, TCRdb re-called the PCR reads, giving one row per CDR3 protein. The data hold some 260,000 distinct CDR3 sequences, with approximately 34% observed a single time. These receptors have no known antigen. The specimen was blood. These TCRs come from a girl aged 5 to 17 with multiple sclerosis.

CDR3 protein: CASSQDGSYTDTQYF. The CDR3 nucleotides read TGCGCCAGCAGCCAGGACGGCTCCTACACAGATACGCAGTATTTT. The V gene is TRBV5-1, the J gene TRBJ2-3, with no clear D. This CDR3 spans 15 amino acids. V dropped 4 bases and J dropped 2 bases, with 14 bases sitting between them. The germline V gene has CDR1 SGHRS and CDR2 YFSETQ.

This clonotype has ten or more counts. The chain combines TRBV11-2 with TRBJ2-1; TRBD2 agrees at 8 bases. CDR3 length equals 15 residues. V lost 1 base and J lost 6; bases outside the gene matches: 5. Per germline, CDR1 SGHAT and CDR2 FQNNGV. CDR3 coding DNA: TGTGCCAGCAGCTTAGGGTTGACTAGCGCCAATGAGCAGTTCTTC. Protein: CASSLGLTSANEQFF.

For this clonotype: A much larger clone differs from this one at a single base, so this may be a read error. This chain uses TRBV29-1 with TRBJ2-3, with a tentative D call TRBD1 (6 bases). CDR1 and CDR2 (germline): SQVTM, ANQGSEA. The CDR3 has 15 residues. CDR3: CSVGGPGRDTDAQYF. Written as DNA, the CDR3 is TGCAGCGTTGGGGGACCGGGACGGGACACAGATGCGCAGTATTTT.

Points on this clonotype: A much larger clone differs by one base, so this may be a read error. V is TRBV4-2 and J is TRBJ1-1, with D unclear. The CDR3 totals 13 residues. Germline V gene lookup returns CDR1 LGHNA and CDR2 YNFKEQ. V lost 1 base and J 11 bases, leaving 14 bases between the germline ends. CDR3 protein: CASSQGRAGVAFF. The CDR3 DNA sequence: TGTGCCAGCAGCCAAGGTCGGGCGGGCGTCGCTTTCTTT.

The rearrangement joins TRBV11-3 to TRBJ2-5; 7 nucleotides align to TRBD2. Germline trimming cut 3 bases from V and 1 base from J; bases unmatched to any gene: 5. This CDR3 comprises 15 residues. Germline V CDR1 and CDR2: SGHNT, YENEEA. This chain's CDR3 is CASSFGTTLQETQYF. The CDR3 coding sequence is TGTGCCAGCAGCTTTGGGACTACACTCCAAGAGACCCAGTACTTC.

This clonotype was found once. This chain links TRBV9 with TRBJ2-7, with D uncertain. The CDR3 sequence is 13 residues long. Trimming took 1 base from V and 10 from J, leaving 15 bases between them. From germline, CDR1 is SGDLS and CDR2 YYNGEE. CDR3 sequence (DNA): TGTGCCAGCAGCGTAAAGGCTGGGCCGCCCCAGTACTTC. Its protein is CASSVKAGPPQYF.

The chain carries TRBV3-1 and TRBJ1-6, with TRBD1 matching 8 bases. The CDR3 is 17 amino acids. Losses at the gene ends were 4 bases for V and 4 bases for J; bases not matched to a gene: 9. Germline V gene lookup returns CDR1 LGHDT and CDR2 YNNKEL (reference sequence). CDR3 coding DNA: TGTGCCAGCAGCCGGGGACAGGTGCAACCGTATAATTCACCCCTCCACTTT. This sequence encodes CASSRGQVQPYNSPLHF.

The chain has TRBV5-1 and TRBJ2-6, with unresolved D. Germline V gene sequence: CDR1 SGHRS, CDR2 YFSETQ. V lost 4 bases and J 0 bases, leaving 8 bases between the germline ends. CDR3 length: 15 amino acids. The CDR3 region has the DNA TGCGCCAGCAGCCTACAGCTCTCTGGGGCCAACGTCCTGACTTTC. Protein product: CASSLQLSGANVLTF. Variable domain in full (rest from reference TRBV5-1 and TRBJ2-6): KAGVTQTPRYLIKTRGQQVTLSCSPISGHRSVSWYQQTPGQGLQFLFEYFSETQRNKGNFPGRFSGRQFSNSRSEMNVSTLELGDSALYLCASSLQLSGANVLTFGAGSRLTVL.